The source of this TCR beta chain is a study of shared clonotypes between healthy human individuals. The protocol was immunoSEQ multiplex PCR, while the TCRdb copy is restricted to in-frame clones and leaves out a portion. Of roughly 640,000 clones detected, 74% appear once; the ten largest clones hold about 1.8%. Germline V gene lookup returns CDR1 GTSNPN and CDR2 SVGIG (reference sequence). The CDR3 is 16 amino acids. V trimming: 2 bases; J trimming: 7 bases; junction bases outside the gene matches: 13. This clone is a singleton in its sample. Study donors comprised healthy, HIV-negative adults devoid of recent acute infection or vaccination.

The source material was memory CD4+ T cells sorted from blood. Subset reported: CD45RA-negative fraction. This receptor was identified in a woman between 25 and 40 years old in good health. The V gene is TRBV30, the J gene TRBJ2-2, with 7 bases that match TRBD2. CDR3 sequence reads: CAWSPSGGSGVGELFF. The CDR3 region has the DNA TGTGCCTGGAGTCCCTCTGGCGGGAGTGGGGTCGGGGAGCTGTTTTTT.